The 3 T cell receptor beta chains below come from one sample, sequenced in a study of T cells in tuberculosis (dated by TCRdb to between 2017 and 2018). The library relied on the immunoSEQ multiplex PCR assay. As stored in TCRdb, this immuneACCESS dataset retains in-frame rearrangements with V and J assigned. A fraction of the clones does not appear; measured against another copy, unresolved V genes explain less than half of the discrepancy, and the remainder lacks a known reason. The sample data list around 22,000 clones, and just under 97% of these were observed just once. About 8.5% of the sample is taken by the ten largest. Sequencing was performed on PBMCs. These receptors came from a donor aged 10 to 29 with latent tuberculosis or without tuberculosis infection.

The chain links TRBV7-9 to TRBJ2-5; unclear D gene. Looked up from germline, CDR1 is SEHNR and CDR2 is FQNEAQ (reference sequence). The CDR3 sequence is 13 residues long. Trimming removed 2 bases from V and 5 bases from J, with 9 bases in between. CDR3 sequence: CASSLSQEETQYF. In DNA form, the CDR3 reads TGTGCCAGCAGCTTAAGCCAAGAGGAGACCCAGTACTTC.

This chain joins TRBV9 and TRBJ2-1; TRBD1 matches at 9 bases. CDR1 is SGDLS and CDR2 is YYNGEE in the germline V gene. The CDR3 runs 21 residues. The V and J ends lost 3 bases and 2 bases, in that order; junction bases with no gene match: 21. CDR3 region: CASSARTGQGPQILTYNEQFF. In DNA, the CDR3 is TGTGCCAGCAGCGCCCGAACGGGACAGGGCCCCCAAATTCTGACCTACAATGAGCAGTTCTTC.

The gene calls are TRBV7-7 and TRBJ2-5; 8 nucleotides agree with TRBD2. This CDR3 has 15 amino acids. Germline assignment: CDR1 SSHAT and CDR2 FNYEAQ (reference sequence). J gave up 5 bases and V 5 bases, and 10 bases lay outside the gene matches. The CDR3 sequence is CASSTRGGLEETQYF. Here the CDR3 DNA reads TGTGCCAGCAGCACCCGCGGGGGACTAGAGGAGACCCAGTACTTC.